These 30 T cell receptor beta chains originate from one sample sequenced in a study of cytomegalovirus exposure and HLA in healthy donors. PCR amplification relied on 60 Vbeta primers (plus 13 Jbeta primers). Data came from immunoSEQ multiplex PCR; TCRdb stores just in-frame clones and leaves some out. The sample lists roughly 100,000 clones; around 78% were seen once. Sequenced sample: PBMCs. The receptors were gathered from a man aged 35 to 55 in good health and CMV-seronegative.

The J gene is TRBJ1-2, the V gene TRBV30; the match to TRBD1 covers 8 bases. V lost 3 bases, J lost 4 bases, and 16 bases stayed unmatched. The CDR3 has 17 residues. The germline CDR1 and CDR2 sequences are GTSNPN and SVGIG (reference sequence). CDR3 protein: CAWRGERGQGGGYGYTF. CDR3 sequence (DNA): TGTGCCTGGAGGGGAGAGCGAGGACAGGGAGGAGGCTATGGCTACACCTTC.

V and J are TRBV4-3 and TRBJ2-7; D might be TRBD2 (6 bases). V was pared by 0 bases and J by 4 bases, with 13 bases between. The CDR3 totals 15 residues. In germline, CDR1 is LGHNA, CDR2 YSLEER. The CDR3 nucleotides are TGCGCCAGCAGCCAAGATACGGGGACTTTTTACGAGCAGTACTTC. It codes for CASSQDTGTFYEQYF.

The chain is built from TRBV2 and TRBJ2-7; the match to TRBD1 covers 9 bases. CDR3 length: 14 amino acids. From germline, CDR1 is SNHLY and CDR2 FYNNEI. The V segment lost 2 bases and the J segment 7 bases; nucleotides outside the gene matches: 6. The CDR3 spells CASSETQGAREQYF. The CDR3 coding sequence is TGTGCCAGCAGTGAAACACAGGGGGCGCGTGAGCAGTACTTC.

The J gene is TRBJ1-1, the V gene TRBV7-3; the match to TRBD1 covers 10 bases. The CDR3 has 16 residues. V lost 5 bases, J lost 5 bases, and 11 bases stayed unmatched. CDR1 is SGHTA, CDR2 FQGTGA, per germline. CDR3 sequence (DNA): TGTGCCAGCAGCACCTGGGGGACAGGGGCGAGGACTGAAGCTTTCTTT. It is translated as CASSTWGTGARTEAFF.

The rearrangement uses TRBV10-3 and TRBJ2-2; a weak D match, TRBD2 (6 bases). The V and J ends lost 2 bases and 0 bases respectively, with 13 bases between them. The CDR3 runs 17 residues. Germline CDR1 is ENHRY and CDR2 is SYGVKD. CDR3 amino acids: CAISERRGLTNTGELFF. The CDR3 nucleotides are TGTGCCATCAGTGAGAGGAGGGGACTTACGAACACCGGGGAGCTGTTTTTT.

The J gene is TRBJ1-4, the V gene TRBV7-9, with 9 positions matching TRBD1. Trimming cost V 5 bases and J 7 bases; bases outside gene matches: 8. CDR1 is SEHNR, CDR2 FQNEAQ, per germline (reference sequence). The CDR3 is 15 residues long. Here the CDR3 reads CASSPWDREVEKLFF. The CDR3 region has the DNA TGTGCCAGCAGCCCATGGGACAGGGAGGTTGAAAAACTGTTTTTT.

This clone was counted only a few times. The CDR3 spells CASSLFGIGQPQHF. The CDR3 DNA is TGTGCCAGCAGCTTGTTCGGGATCGGTCAGCCCCAGCATTTT. The chain uses TRBV7-9 and TRBJ1-5; no clear D. This CDR3 spans 14 amino acids. V was trimmed by 3 bases and J by 6 bases, leaving 12 bases between them. CDR1 SEHNR and CDR2 FQNEAQ come from the germline V gene (reference sequence).

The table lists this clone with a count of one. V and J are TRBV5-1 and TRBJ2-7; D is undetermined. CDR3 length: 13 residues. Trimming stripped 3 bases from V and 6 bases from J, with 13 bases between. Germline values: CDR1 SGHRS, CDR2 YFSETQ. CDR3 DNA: TGCGCCAGCAGCTCCAGGCCCCTGTTCGAGCAGTACTTC. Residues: CASSSRPLFEQYF.

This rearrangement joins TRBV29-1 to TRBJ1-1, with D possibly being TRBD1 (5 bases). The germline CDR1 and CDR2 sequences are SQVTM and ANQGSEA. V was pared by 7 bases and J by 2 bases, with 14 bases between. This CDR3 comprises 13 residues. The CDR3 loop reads CSARTRSNTEAFF. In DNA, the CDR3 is TGCAGCGCTCGGACACGATCAAACACTGAAGCTTTCTTT.

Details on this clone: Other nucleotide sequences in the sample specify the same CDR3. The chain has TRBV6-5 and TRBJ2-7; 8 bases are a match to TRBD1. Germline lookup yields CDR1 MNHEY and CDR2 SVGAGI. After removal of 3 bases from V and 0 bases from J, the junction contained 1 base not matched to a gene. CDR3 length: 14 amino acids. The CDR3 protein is CASSYTGGSYEQYF. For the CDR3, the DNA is TGTGCCAGCAGTTATACAGGGGGCTCCTACGAGCAGTACTTC.

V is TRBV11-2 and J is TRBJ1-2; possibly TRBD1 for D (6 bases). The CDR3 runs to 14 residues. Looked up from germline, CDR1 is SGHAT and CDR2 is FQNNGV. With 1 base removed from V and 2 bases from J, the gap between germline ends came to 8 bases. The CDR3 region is CASSLGQGNYGYTF. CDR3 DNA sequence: TGTGCCAGCAGCTTAGGTCAGGGGAACTATGGCTACACCTTC.

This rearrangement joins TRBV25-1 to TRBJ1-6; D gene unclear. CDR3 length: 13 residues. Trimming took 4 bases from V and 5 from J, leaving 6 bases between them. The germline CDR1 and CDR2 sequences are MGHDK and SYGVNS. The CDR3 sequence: CASSGPNNSPLHF. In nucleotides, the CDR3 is TGTGCCAGCAGTGGTCCAAATAATTCACCCCTCCACTTT. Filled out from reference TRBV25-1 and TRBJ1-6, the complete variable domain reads EADIYQTPRYLVIGTGKKITLECSQTMGHDKMYWYQQDPGMELHLIHYSYGVNSTEKGDLSSESTVSRIRTEHFPLTLESARPSHTSQYLCASSGPNNSPLHFGNGTRLTVT.

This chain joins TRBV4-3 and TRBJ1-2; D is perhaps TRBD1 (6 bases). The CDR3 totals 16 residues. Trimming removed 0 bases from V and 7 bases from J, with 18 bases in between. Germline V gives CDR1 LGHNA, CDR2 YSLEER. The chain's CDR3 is CASSQDREGERAGYTF. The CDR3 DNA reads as TGCGCCAGCAGCCAAGATCGGGAGGGGGAGCGTGCTGGCTACACCTTC.

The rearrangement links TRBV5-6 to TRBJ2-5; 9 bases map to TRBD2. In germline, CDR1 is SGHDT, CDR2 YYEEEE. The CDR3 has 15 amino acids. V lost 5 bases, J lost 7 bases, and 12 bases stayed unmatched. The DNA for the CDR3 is TGTGCCAGCAGAAAGGGGACTAGCCCTCAGTGGACCCAGTACTTC. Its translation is CASRKGTSPQWTQYF. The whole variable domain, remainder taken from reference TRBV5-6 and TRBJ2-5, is DAGVTQSPTHLIKTRGQQVTLRCSPKSGHDTVSWYQQALGQGPQFIFQYYEEEERQRGNFPDRFSGHQFPNYSSELNVNALLLGDSALYLCASRKGTSPQWTQYFGPGTRLLVL.

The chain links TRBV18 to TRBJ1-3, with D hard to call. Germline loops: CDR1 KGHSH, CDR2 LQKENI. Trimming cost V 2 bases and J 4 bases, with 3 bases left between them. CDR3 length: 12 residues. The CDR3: CASSPEGNTIYF. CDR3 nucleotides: TGTGCCAGCTCACCAGAGGGAAACACCATATATTTT.

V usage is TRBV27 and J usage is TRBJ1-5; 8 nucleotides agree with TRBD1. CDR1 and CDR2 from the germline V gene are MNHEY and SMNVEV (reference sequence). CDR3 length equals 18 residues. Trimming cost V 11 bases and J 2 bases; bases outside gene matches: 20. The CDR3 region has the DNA TGTGCCCCCACTCCTCGGGACAGGCCCATGAGGGGCAATCAGCCCCAGCATTTT. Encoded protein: CAPTPRDRPMRGNQPQHF.

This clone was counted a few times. The CDR3 protein is CASSGALGQSNLGYTF. The DNA of the CDR3 is TGCGCCAGCAGCGGAGCCCTAGGACAGTCGAACCTAGGCTACACCTTC. This chain connects TRBV4-3 to TRBJ1-2, with D tentatively TRBD1 (6 bases). V lost 5 bases and J 8 bases, leaving 24 bases between the germline ends. CDR1 LGHNA and CDR2 YSLEER come from the germline V gene. CDR3 length: 16 amino acids.

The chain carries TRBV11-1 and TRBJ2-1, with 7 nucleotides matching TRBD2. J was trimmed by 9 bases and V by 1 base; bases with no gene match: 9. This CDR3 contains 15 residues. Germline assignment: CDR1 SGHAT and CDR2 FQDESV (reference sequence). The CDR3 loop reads CASSLVGAGRGEQFF. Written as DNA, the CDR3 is TGTGCCAGCAGCTTAGTAGGAGCGGGGAGGGGTGAGCAGTTCTTC.

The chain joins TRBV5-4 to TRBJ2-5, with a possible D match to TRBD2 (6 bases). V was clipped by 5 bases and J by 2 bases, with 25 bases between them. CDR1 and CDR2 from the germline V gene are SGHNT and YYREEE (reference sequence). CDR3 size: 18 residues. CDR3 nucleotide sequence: TGTGCCAGCAGGGGTTGGGGGGATGGTAGCGGACATCAAGAGACCCAGTACTTC. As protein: CASRGWGDGSGHQETQYF.

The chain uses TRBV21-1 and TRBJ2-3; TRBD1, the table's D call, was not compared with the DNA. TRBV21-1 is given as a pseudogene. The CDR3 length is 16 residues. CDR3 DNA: TGTGCCAGCGGGGGGGCCGGGACAGGGTCCCCAGATACGCAGTATTTT. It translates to CASGGAGTGSPDTQYF.

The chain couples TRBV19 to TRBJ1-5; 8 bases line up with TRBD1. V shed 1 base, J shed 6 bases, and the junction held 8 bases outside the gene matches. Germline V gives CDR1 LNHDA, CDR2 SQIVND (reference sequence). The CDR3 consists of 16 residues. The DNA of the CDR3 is TGTGCCAGTAGTATAGTAAGGACAGGGAATCCTCAGCCCCAGCATTTT. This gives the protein CASSIVRTGNPQPQHF.

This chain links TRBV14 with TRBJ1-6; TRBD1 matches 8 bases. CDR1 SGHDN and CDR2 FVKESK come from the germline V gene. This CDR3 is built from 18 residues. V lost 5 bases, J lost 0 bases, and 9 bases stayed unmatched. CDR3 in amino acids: CASSYGTGVSSYNSPLHF. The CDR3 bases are TGTGCCAGCAGCTACGGGACAGGTGTAAGCTCCTATAATTCACCCCTCCACTTT. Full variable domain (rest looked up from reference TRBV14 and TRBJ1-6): EAGVTQFPSHSVIEKGQTVTLRCDPISGHDNLYWYRRVMGKEIKFLLHFVKESKQDESGMPNNRFLAERTGGTYSTLKVQPAELEDSGVYFCASSYGTGVSSYNSPLHFGNGTRLTVT.

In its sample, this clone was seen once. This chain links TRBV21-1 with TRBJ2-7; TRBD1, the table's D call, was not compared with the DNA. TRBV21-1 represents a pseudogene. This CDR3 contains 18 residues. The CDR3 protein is CASRMGGQGIKGSYEQYF. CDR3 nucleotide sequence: TGTGCCAGCAGAATGGGGGGACAGGGCATCAAGGGCTCCTACGAGCAGTACTTC.

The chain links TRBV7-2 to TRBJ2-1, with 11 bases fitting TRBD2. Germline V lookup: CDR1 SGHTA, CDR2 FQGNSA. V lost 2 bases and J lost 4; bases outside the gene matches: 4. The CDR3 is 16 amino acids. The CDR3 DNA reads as TGTGCCAGCAGCTTATCCCTAGCGGGGGGTTACAATGAGCAGTTCTTC. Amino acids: CASSLSLAGGYNEQFF.

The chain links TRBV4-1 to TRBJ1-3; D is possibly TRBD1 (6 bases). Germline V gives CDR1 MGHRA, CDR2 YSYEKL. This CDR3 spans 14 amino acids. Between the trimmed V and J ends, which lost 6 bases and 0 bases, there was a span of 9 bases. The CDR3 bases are TGCGCCAGCAGGGACAGTGGCTCTGGAAACACCATATATTTT. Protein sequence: CASRDSGSGNTIYF.

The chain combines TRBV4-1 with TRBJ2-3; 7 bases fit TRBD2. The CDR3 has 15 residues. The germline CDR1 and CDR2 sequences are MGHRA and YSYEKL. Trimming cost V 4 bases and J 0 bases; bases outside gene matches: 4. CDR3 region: CASSPREASTDTQYF. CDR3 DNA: TGCGCCAGCAGCCCACGGGAGGCTAGCACAGATACGCAGTATTTT.

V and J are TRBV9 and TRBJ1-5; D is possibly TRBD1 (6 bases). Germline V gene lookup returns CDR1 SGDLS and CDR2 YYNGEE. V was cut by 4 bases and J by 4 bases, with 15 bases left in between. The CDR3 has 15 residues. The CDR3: CASSQSGTLNQPQHF. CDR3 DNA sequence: TGTGCCAGCAGCCAATCCGGGACACTTAATCAGCCCCAGCATTTT.

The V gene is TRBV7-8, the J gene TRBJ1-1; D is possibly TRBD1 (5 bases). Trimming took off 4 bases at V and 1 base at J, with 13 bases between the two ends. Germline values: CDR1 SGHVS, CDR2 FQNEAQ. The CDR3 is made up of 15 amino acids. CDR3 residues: CASSSQGGTNTEAFF. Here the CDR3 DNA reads TGTGCCAGCAGCTCGCAGGGAGGGACGAACACTGAAGCTTTCTTT.

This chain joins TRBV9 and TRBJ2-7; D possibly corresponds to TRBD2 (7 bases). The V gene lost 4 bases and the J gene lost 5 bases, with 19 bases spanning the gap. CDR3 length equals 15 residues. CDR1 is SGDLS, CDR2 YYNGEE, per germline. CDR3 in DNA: TGTGCCAGCAGCCCCCCAAGAGGGGGGGCCAACGAGCAGTACTTC. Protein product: CASSPPRGGANEQYF. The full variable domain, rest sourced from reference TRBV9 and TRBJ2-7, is DSGVTQTPKHLITATGQRVTLRCSPRSGDLSVYWYQQSLDQGLQFLIQYYNGEERAKGNILERFSAQQFPDLHSELNLSSLELGDSALYFCASSPPRGGANEQYFGPGTRLTVT.

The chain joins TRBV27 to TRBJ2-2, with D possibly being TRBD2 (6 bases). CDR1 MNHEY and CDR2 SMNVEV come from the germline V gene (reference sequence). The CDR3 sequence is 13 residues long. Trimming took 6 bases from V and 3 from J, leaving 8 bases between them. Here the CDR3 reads CASRGEDTGELFF. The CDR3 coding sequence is TGTGCCAGCAGGGGGGAGGACACCGGGGAGCTGTTTTTT.